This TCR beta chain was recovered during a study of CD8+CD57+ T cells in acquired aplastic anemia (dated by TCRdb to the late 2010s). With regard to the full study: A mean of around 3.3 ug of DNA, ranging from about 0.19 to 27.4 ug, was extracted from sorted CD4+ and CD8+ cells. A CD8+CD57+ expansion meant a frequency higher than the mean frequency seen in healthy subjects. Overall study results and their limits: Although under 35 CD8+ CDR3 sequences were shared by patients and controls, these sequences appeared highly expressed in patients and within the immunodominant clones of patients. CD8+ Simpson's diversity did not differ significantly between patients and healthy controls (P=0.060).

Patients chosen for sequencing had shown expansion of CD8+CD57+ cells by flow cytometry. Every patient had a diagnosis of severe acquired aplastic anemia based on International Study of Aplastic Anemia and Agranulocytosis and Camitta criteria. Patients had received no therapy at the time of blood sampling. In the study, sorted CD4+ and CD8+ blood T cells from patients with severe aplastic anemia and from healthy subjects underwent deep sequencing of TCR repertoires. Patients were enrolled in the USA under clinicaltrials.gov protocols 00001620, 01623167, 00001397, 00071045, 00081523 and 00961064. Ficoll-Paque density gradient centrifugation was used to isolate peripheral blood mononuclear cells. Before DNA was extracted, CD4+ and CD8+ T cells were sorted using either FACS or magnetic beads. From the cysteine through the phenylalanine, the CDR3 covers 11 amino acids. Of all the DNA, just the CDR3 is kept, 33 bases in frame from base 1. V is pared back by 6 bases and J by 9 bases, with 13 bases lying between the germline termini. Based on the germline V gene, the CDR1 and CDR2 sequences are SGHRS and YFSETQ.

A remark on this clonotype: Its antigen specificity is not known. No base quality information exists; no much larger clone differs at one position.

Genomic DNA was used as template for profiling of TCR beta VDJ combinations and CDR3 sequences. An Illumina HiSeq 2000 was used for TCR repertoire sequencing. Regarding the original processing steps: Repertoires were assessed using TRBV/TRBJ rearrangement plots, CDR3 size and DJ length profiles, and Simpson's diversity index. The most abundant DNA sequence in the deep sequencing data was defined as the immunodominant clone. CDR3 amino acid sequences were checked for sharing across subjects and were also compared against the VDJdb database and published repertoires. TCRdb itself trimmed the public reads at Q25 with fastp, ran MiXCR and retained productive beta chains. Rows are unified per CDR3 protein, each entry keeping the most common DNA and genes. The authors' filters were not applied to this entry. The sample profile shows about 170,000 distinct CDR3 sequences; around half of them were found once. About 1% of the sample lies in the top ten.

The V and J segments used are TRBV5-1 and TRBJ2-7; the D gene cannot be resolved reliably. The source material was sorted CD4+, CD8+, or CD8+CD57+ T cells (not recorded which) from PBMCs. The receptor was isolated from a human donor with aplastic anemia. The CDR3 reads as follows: CASTLDRTQYF. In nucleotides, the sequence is TGCGCCAGCACCCTGGACCGTACGCAGTACTTC.